This T cell receptor (beta chain) was captured in a study of cytomegalovirus exposure and HLA in healthy donors. Clones were sequenced by immunoSEQ multiplex PCR, and TCRdb holds only the in-frame ones, with some missing. The table has 140,000 to 150,000 clones, over 90% seen once; the top ten hold 1.5% to 2%. V lost 0 bases and J lost 6; bases outside the gene matches: 9. The CDR3 has 15 amino acids. Germline assignment: CDR1 SGHRS and CDR2 YFSETQ. Comments on this clone: Its antigen is still unknown.

General study results and limits: The tendency of first-cohort TCR clusters to co-occur in the 120 validation repertoires was identified by a subsequent analysis.

The rearrangement joins TRBV5-1 to TRBJ2-7, with TRBD2 matching 7 bases. Sequencing was done on a sample of PBMCs. The receptor's source is a man between 18 and 29 years old in good health and CMV-seropositive. The CDR3 is CASSLVSGEGLEQYF. CDR3 DNA sequence: TGCGCCAGCAGCTTGGTTTCGGGGGAGGGACTCGAGCAGTACTTC.